The 6 T cell receptor beta chains below were found in one sample sequenced in a study of T cells after yellow fever vaccination. Via MiXCR, TCRdb re-called the 5' RACE reads, giving one row per CDR3 protein. Of some 500,000 distinct CDR3 sequences in the sample, approximately 13% were seen once. Here the sequenced sample was PBMCs, taken on the day of the yellow fever booster vaccination. Receptors originate from a man between 25 and 39 years old who received the YFV17D yellow fever vaccine.

This clonotype was observed a handful of times. The chain links TRBV10-3 to TRBJ1-6; no reliable D call. V was pared by 4 bases and J by 9 bases, with 10 bases between. The CDR3 totals 13 residues. Germline CDR1 and CDR2: ENHRY and SYGVKD. CDR3 residues: CAISGADFSPLHF. CDR3 coding DNA: TGTGCCATCAGTGGGGCAGATTTTTCACCCCTCCACTTT.

The gene calls are TRBV12-3 or TRBV12-4 and TRBJ2-3; D is perhaps TRBD2 (6 bases). CDR3 length: 12 residues. V was pared by 4 bases and J by 11 bases, with 13 bases between. The CDR3 loop is CASSSPPGGQYF. The CDR3 coding sequence is TGTGCCAGCAGTTCCCCCCCCGGGGGGCAGTATTTT.

The table lists this clonotype with a few counts. This chain joins TRBV7-2 and TRBJ1-2; 7 bases are a match to TRBD1. Germline V CDR1 and CDR2: SGHTA, FQGNSA. Trimming cost V 3 bases and J 4 bases; bases outside gene matches: 8. CDR3 length: 15 residues. Here the CDR3 reads CASSLRGTEIYGYTF. DNA for the CDR3: TGTGCCAGCAGCTTGCGGGGGACAGAAATCTATGGCTACACCTTC.

The rearrangement uses TRBV29-1 and TRBJ2-7; D might be TRBD1 (6 bases). There are 13 residues in the CDR3. The V and J ends lost 4 bases and 4 bases respectively, with 14 bases between them. CDR1 and CDR2 from the germline V gene are SQVTM and ANQGSEA. This chain's CDR3 is CSVAAGVNYEQYF. In nucleotides, the CDR3 is TGCAGCGTTGCTGCAGGGGTCAATTACGAGCAGTACTTC.

This clonotype was seen only a few times. The V and J genes are TRBV20-1 and TRBJ2-2, with 7 bases lining up with TRBD1. This CDR3 comprises 15 residues. V trimming: 2 bases; J trimming: 4 bases; junction bases outside the gene matches: 7. Germline V lookup: CDR1 DFQATT, CDR2 SNEGSKA (reference sequence). The CDR3 nucleotides read TGCAGTGCTAGAAGACAGGGAATTTCCACCGGGGAGCTGTTTTTT. Protein: CSARRQGISTGELFF.

This clonotype has ten or more counts. V usage is TRBV11-2 and J usage is TRBJ2-1; 10 bases are shared with TRBD2. CDR1 and CDR2 from the germline V gene are SGHAT and FQNNGV. This CDR3 spans 14 amino acids. V shed 4 bases, J shed 3 bases, and the junction held 0 bases outside the gene matches. The CDR3 DNA follows: TGTGCCAGCAGCTGGACTAGCGGCTACAATGAGCAGTTCTTC. Protein: CASSWTSGYNEQFF.